The 26 T cell receptor beta chains below were found in one sample sequenced in a study of shared clonotypes between healthy human individuals. Measured with immunoSEQ multiplex PCR; TCRdb has only the in-frame clones, and not every one. Among around 2,000,000 clones listed, about 93% were seen once. Selected positively for CCR7 and CD45RO-negative, naive CD8 cells excluded terminally differentiated effector memory CD45RA+ cells. The sequenced sample consisted of naive CD8+ T cells from PBMCs. These receptor sequences come from a man aged 18 to 29 in good health. Some clones in this sample may be carry-over from other donors' samples.

The DNA of the CDR3 is TGTGCCAGTAGTCCAAAAGAGAGGGGAAGCTACGAGCAGTACTTC. This encodes CASSPKERGSYEQYF. The rearrangement uses TRBV19 and TRBJ2-7; the D call may be TRBD1 or TRBD2 (5 bases each). V gave up 5 bases and J gave up 3 bases, with 17 bases separating them. This CDR3 has 15 residues. Germline V gives CDR1 LNHDA, CDR2 SQIVND (reference sequence).

To note about this clone: The identical CDR3 is also encoded by other nucleotide sequences in the sample. CDR3: CASSQVARNTEAFF. In DNA, the CDR3 is TGCGCCAGCAGCCAAGTGGCCAGAAACACTGAAGCTTTCTTT. The chain links TRBV4-1 to TRBJ1-1; D is unresolved. The CDR3 length is 14 residues. Germline CDR1 MGHRA, CDR2 YSYEKL. The germline V and J ends were trimmed by 1 base and 2 bases, with 8 bases remaining between them.

The chain employs TRBV7-2 and TRBJ2-5; 8 bases align to TRBD1. This CDR3 is built from 16 residues. The V segment lost 1 base and the J segment 2 bases; nucleotides outside the gene matches: 6. Per the germline V gene, CDR1 is SGHTA and CDR2 is FQGNSA. The CDR3 here is CASSLGDRTLQETQYF. As DNA, the CDR3 is TGTGCCAGCAGCTTAGGGGACAGGACCCTTCAAGAGACCCAGTACTTC.

The chain has TRBV25-1 and TRBJ2-5, with a possible D match to TRBD1 (5 bases). The J call may be incorrect, as the DNA end agrees better with TRBJ2-7. This CDR3 region has 12 residues. In germline, CDR1 is MGHDK, CDR2 SYGVNS. CDR3 coding DNA: TGTGCCAGCAGTCCAGGGTCCTACGAGCAGTACTTC. Amino acids: CASSPGSYEQYF.

The J gene is TRBJ1-2, the V gene TRBV27, with a possible D match to TRBD1 (6 bases). V lost 0 bases and J 4 bases, leaving 18 bases between the germline ends. The CDR3 sequence is 17 residues long. Looked up from germline, CDR1 is MNHEY and CDR2 is SMNVEV (reference sequence). The CDR3 nucleotides read TGTGCCAGCAGTTTATCGGTGGGACACATCGTGACCTATGGCTACACCTTC. Translated, it gives CASSLSVGHIVTYGYTF.

The chain couples TRBV28 to TRBJ1-5; TRBD1 matches 7 bases. CDR3 size: 15 residues. V lost 4 bases, J lost 0 bases, and 3 bases stayed unmatched. Germline assignment: CDR1 MDHEN and CDR2 SYDVKM. CDR3 protein: CASSSTGDSNQPQHF. The DNA of the CDR3 is TGTGCCAGCAGTTCCACAGGGGATAGCAATCAGCCCCAGCATTTT.

As regards this clone: Other DNA sequences in this sample translate to the same CDR3. The V gene is TRBV27, the J gene TRBJ2-7; D is perhaps TRBD2 (6 bases). The CDR3 loop spans 15 amino acids. Trimming shortened V by 0 bases and J by 4 bases, and 13 bases separated the two germline ends. Germline V gives CDR1 MNHEY, CDR2 SMNVEV (reference sequence). The CDR3 DNA is TGTGCCAGCAGTTTATCATTAGCGGTCAGTTACGAGCAGTACTTC. It translates to CASSLSLAVSYEQYF.

J is TRBJ1-2 and V is TRBV19; perhaps TRBD1 as D (5 bases). CDR1 and CDR2 (germline): LNHDA, SQIVND (reference sequence). The CDR3 has 15 residues. V dropped 6 bases and J dropped 4 bases, with 18 bases sitting between them. The CDR3 sequence is CASSIRDAGLYGYTF. The CDR3 DNA is TGTGCCAGTAGCATCCGGGACGCGGGGCTCTATGGCTACACCTTC.

The chain couples TRBV9 to TRBJ2-1; 8 bases are shared with TRBD2. The CDR3 totals 14 residues. CDR1 and CDR2 from the germline V gene are SGDLS and YYNGEE. V was pared by 2 bases and J by 8 bases, with 6 bases of the junction left unmatched. CDR3 nucleotide sequence: TGTGCCAGCAGCGTCGACGGGAGGGCCTATGAGCAGTTCTTC. Residues: CASSVDGRAYEQFF.

This clone was found once. This same CDR3 is encoded by further DNA sequences in the sample. The chain uses TRBV6-6 and TRBJ2-7; D unclear. Germline V gene data show CDR1 as MNHNY and CDR2 as SVGAGI (reference sequence). There are 12 residues in the CDR3. V was clipped by 2 bases and J by 3 bases, with 5 bases between them. For the CDR3, the DNA is TGTGCCAGCAGTTACGGTAACTACGAGCAGTACTTC. It yields the protein CASSYGNYEQYF.

The V call is TRBV6-6, the J call TRBJ1-1; TRBD1 might be the D (6 bases). The germline gives CDR1 MNHNY, CDR2 SVGAGI (reference sequence). CDR3 length: 16 residues. The V gene lost 2 bases and the J gene lost 0 bases, with 13 bases spanning the gap. The CDR3 sequence is CASSYGQRGMNTEAFF. DNA for the CDR3: TGTGCCAGCAGTTACGGTCAGAGGGGGATGAACACTGAAGCTTTCTTT.

This clone was recorded once. Other nucleotide sequences from this sample produce the same CDR3. The V gene is TRBV27, the J gene TRBJ2-1; D remains unclear. The CDR3 has 14 amino acids. Trimming stripped 2 bases from V and 2 bases from J, with 7 bases between. The germline gives CDR1 MNHEY, CDR2 SMNVEV (reference sequence). The CDR3: CASSLLGPYNEQFF. The CDR3 DNA reads as TGTGCCAGCAGTTTACTCGGGCCCTACAATGAGCAGTTCTTC.

The chain is built from TRBV7-9 and TRBJ2-7, with TRBD1 as a possible D gene (6 bases). The CDR3 loop spans 14 amino acids. Germline CDR1 and CDR2: SEHNR and FQNEAQ (reference sequence). Trimming left V 2 bases short and J 2 bases short, with 10 bases between. CDR3 residues: CASSLTQGPYEQYF. The DNA for the CDR3 is TGTGCCAGCAGCTTAACACAGGGACCCTACGAGCAGTACTTC.

This clone occurred once. The rearrangement links TRBV7-6 to TRBJ2-5; D unresolved. Trimming stripped 5 bases from V and 5 bases from J, with 21 bases between. This CDR3 is 16 amino acids long. The germline V gene encodes CDR1 SGHVS and CDR2 FNYEAQ. The CDR3 is CASSPLWASVVETQYF. The CDR3 nucleotides read TGTGCCAGCAGCCCCCTCTGGGCGTCGGTTGTGGAGACCCAGTACTTC.

The gene calls are TRBV4-1 and TRBJ2-1; 9 bases map to TRBD2. The CDR3 consists of 18 residues. Per germline, CDR1 MGHRA and CDR2 YSYEKL. After removal of 4 bases from V and 7 bases from J, the junction contained 17 bases not matched to a gene. CDR3 sequence reads: CASSPRGAGGPVRNEQFF. CDR3 sequence (DNA): TGCGCCAGCAGCCCGAGGGGTGCGGGAGGGCCAGTTAGGAATGAGCAGTTCTTC.

This clone has just one count. This rearrangement joins TRBV10-1 to TRBJ2-3, with 12 bases matching TRBD2. The trim removed 2 bases at V and 3 bases at J, leaving 6 bases unmatched. CDR1 is WNHNN and CDR2 is SYGVQD in the germline V gene (reference sequence). The CDR3 is 17 amino acids. As DNA, the CDR3 is TGCGCCAGCAGTGAGCCGGCGACTAGCGGGAGAACAGATACGCAGTATTTT. Its translation: CASSEPATSGRTDTQYF.

This clone was seen once. V is TRBV30 and J is TRBJ2-5; no clear D gene. CDR3 length: 13 residues. Germline V gene sequence: CDR1 GTSNPN, CDR2 SVGIG (reference sequence). The germline V and J ends were trimmed by 2 bases and 5 bases, with 12 bases remaining between them. For the CDR3, the DNA is TGTGCCTGGAGTCTCGGGCAGCAGGAGACCCAGTACTTC. Residues: CAWSLGQQETQYF.

On this clone: Other DNA sequences within the sample encode an identical CDR3. The CDR3 here is CASSEGLAGGGYEQYF. CDR3 in DNA: TGTGCCAGCAGTGAGGGACTAGCGGGAGGGGGGTACGAGCAGTACTTC. This chain links TRBV6-1 with TRBJ2-7; 16 nucleotides agree with TRBD2. Germline CDR1 MNHNS, CDR2 SASEGT. The CDR3 length is 16 residues. The V gene end was trimmed by 3 bases and the J gene end by 4 bases; junction bases not matched to a gene: 3.

This sequence joins TRBV6-5 and TRBJ2-2; D not certain. In germline, CDR1 is MNHEY, CDR2 SVGAGI. The CDR3 is made up of 14 amino acids. The ends were cut back, 2 bases at V and 7 bases at J, with 11 bases in the middle. The CDR3 protein is CASSYALRGGELFF. CDR3 DNA sequence: TGTGCCAGCAGTTACGCCTTGAGAGGCGGGGAGCTGTTTTTT.

The V call is TRBV7-7, the J call TRBJ2-3, with a tentative D call TRBD1 (6 bases). V lost 5 bases, J lost 1 base, and 10 bases lay in between. Germline CDR1 SSHAT, CDR2 FNYEAQ (reference sequence). The CDR3 consists of 14 residues. CDR3 bases: TGTGCCAGCAGCCCACGGACAGGCACAGATACGCAGTATTTT. Protein sequence: CASSPRTGTDTQYF. The entire variable domain, with the rest obtained from reference TRBV7-7 and TRBJ2-3, is as follows: GAGVSQSPRYKVTKRGQDVTLRCDPISSHATLYWYQQALGQGPEFLTYFNYEAQPDKSGLPSDRFSAERPEGSISTLTIQRTEQRDSAMYRCASSPRTGTDTQYFGPGTRLTVL.

The chain joins TRBV27 to TRBJ1-5; D may be TRBD1 (5 bases). Trimming stripped 5 bases from V and 0 bases from J, with 17 bases between. This CDR3 is built from 17 residues. Germline assignment: CDR1 MNHEY and CDR2 SMNVEV (reference sequence). CDR3 amino acids: CASSPLYGDYSNQPQHF. The CDR3 DNA reads TGTGCCAGCAGTCCTTTGTACGGGGACTATAGCAATCAGCCCCAGCATTTT.

V usage is TRBV18 and J usage is TRBJ2-3, with D possibly being TRBD1 or TRBD2 (5 bases each). Trimming left V 3 bases short and J 6 bases short, with 13 bases between. The CDR3 has 14 amino acids. The germline V gene has CDR1 KGHSH and CDR2 LQKENI. CDR3 sequence (DNA): TGTGCCAGCTCACCCCAAGGGGAGTACGATACGCAGTATTTT. This gives the protein CASSPQGEYDTQYF.

This chain joins TRBV7-9 and TRBJ2-1, with 8 bases identical to TRBD2. CDR3 length: 15 residues. Looked up from germline, CDR1 is SEHNR and CDR2 is FQNEAQ (reference sequence). The J segment lost 6 bases and the V segment lost 5 bases, leaving 9 bases of the junction unmatched. DNA of the CDR3: TGTGCCAGCAGCCCCCGGATCGCGGGAGGCAATGAGCAGTTCTTC. It translates to CASSPRIAGGNEQFF. The entire variable domain, with the rest obtained from reference TRBV7-9 and TRBJ2-1, is as follows: DTGVSQNPRHKITKRGQNVTFRCDPISEHNRLYWYRQTLGQGPEFLTYFQNEAQLEKSRLLSDRFSAERPKGSFSTLEIQRTEQGDSAMYLCASSPRIAGGNEQFFGPGTRLTVL.

A single count supports this clone. This chain connects TRBV5-1 to TRBJ2-1; possibly TRBD2 for D (7 bases). The V and J ends lost 6 bases and 0 bases respectively, with 10 bases between them. The length of the CDR3 is 14 residues. The germline CDR1 and CDR2 sequences are SGHRS and YFSETQ. CDR3 protein: CASNGGASYNEQFF. The CDR3 nucleotides are TGCGCCAGCAATGGGGGGGCCTCCTACAATGAGCAGTTCTTC.

The chain couples TRBV10-3 to TRBJ2-5; D gene uncertain. This CDR3 contains 16 residues. Germline values: CDR1 ENHRY, CDR2 SYGVKD. V lost 0 bases, J lost 2 bases, and 13 bases lay in between. This chain's CDR3 is CAISESAAAQQETQYF. In DNA, the CDR3 is TGTGCCATCAGTGAGTCGGCGGCCGCTCAACAAGAGACCCAGTACTTC.

The chain carries TRBV4-1 and TRBJ2-3; D tentatively fits TRBD1 or TRBD2 (6 bases each). CDR1 is MGHRA, CDR2 YSYEKL, per germline. V lost 4 bases and J 1 base, leaving 12 bases between the germline ends. This CDR3 contains 15 residues. In DNA form, the CDR3 reads TGCGCCAGCAGCCCCAATAGGGGGGGCACAGATACGCAGTATTTT. It codes for CASSPNRGGTDTQYF.